The source of this TCR beta chain is a study of patients and donors after allogeneic stem cell transplantation. The sample holds many counts of this clonotype. CDR3 size: 18 residues. The germline V gene has CDR1 SGHRS and CDR2 YFSETQ. Unmatched junction bases numbered 4, after V lost 2 bases and J lost 0 bases. TCRdb re-derived calls from the RT-PCR reads in MiXCR, one entry per CDR3 protein. The sample holds about 87,000 distinct CDR3 sequences, just under 5% seen once. Sequenced input: blood, either unsorted or a sorted T cell fraction (not recorded which). The source is a human donor who was either an allogeneic HSCT recipient or a stem cell or donor lymphocyte infusion donor (not recorded which). It is not recorded whose cells these are; they may come from a transplant donor. This chain joins TRBV5-1 and TRBJ2-5; 16 nucleotides line up with TRBD2. As DNA, the CDR3 is TGCGCCAGCAGCTTCGGGACTAGCGGGGGGGTGTACCAAGAGACCCAGTACTTC. Amino acid sequence: CASSFGTSGGVYQETQYF.